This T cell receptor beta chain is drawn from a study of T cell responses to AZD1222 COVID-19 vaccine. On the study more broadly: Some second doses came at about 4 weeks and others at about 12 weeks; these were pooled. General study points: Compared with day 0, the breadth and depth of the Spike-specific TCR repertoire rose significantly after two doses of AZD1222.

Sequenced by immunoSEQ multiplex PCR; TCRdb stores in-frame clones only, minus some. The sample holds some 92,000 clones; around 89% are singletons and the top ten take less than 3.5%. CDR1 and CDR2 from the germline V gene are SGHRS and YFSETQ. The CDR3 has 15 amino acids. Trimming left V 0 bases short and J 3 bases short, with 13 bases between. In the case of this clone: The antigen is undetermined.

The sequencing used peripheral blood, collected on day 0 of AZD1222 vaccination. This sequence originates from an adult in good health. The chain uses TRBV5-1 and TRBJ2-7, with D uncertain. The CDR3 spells CASSLAPGGYYEQYF. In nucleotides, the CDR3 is TGCGCCAGCAGCTTGGCACCAGGCGGCTACTACGAGCAGTACTTC.